Below are 26 T cell receptor beta chains sequenced from a single sample in a study of regulatory T cells in long-lasting Graves disease (dated by TCRdb to 2020 to 2022). Receptor amplification or capture employed multiplex PCR. Data came from an Illumina HiSeq 4000. TCR beta libraries were built with iRepertoire HTBI primers and Arm-PCR amplification of CDR3 regions. Starting from the raw public reads, TCRdb applied fastp trimming at Q25, assembled clones with MiXCR and retained in-frame beta chains. Each entry is one CDR3 protein sequence, shown with its most common DNA and genes. This sample holds 450,000 or so distinct CDR3 sequences; less than 25% were observed only once. 6.5% to 8% of the sample comes from the top ten. In the paper's terms, the time point label means: persistent/refractory GD, antithyroid drugs over 5 years with positive TRAb. RNA was extracted from PBMCs in TRIzol for both TCR sequencing and RNA sequencing.

The sequencing here drew on peripheral blood mononuclear cells (PBMCs), taken when the disease was refractory, from a patient treated with antithyroid drugs. The origin of the receptors is a female donor with Graves disease.

This clonotype was found a few times. This chain uses TRBV5-1 with TRBJ2-7; maybe TRBD1 (5 bases). The CDR3 is 13 residues long. Germline CDR1 and CDR2: SGHRS and YFSETQ. V was trimmed by 1 base and J by 5 bases, leaving 10 bases between them. CDR3 residues: CASSLTGVDEQYF. The DNA of the CDR3 is TGCGCCAGCAGCTTGACAGGAGTCGACGAGCAGTACTTC.

This chain connects TRBV19 to TRBJ2-2; 12 nucleotides agree with TRBD2. Germline lookup yields CDR1 LNHDA and CDR2 SQIVND (reference sequence). There are 20 residues in the CDR3. Unmatched junction bases numbered 14, after V lost 5 bases and J lost 1 base. In DNA, the CDR3 is TGTGCCAGTAGTCAAAGGACTAGCGGGATCGGAGGTGGGAACACCGGGGAGCTGTTTTTT. Its protein is CASSQRTSGIGGGNTGELFF.

The gene calls are TRBV24-1 and TRBJ1-5, with D uncertain. The CDR3 extends over 15 amino acids. Trimming took off 3 bases at V and 0 bases at J, with 8 bases between the two ends. Per the germline V gene, CDR1 is KGHDR and CDR2 is SFDVKD. CDR3 sequence (DNA): TGTGCCACCAGTGATCTATCAGGTAGCAATCAGCCCCAGCATTTT. It translates to CATSDLSGSNQPQHF.

This clonotype was recorded a few times. This sequence joins TRBV28 and TRBJ2-3, with 11 nucleotides matching TRBD1. With 5 bases clipped from V and 2 bases from J, the junction kept 6 bases outside the gene matches. CDR1 and CDR2 from the germline V gene are MDHEN and SYDVKM. This CDR3 has 16 amino acids. As DNA, the CDR3 is TGTGCCAGCAGTGAGGACAGGGGGCGCATCACAGATACGCAGTATTTT. This translates into CASSEDRGRITDTQYF. Full variable domain (remainder filled in from reference TRBV28 and TRBJ2-3): DVKVTQSSRYLVKRTGEKVFLECVQDMDHENMFWYRQDPGLGLRLIYFSYDVKMKEKGDIPEGYSVSREKKERFSLILESASTNQTSMYLCASSEDRGRITDTQYFGPGTRLTVL.

About this clonotype itself: Without the conserved terminal phenylalanine or tryptophan, this CDR3 likely stems from a read error. V usage is TRBV30 and J usage is TRBJ1-2; D possibly corresponds to TRBD1 (5 bases). V was clipped by 3 bases and J by 5 bases, with 7 bases between them. The CDR3 length is 11 residues. Germline CDR1 and CDR2: GTSNPN and SVGIG (reference sequence). This CDR3 is CAWSGAYGYTS. CDR3 bases: TGTGCCTGGAGCGGGGCTTATGGCTACACCTCC.

This clonotype was observed many times. The chain uses TRBV12-3 or TRBV12-4 and TRBJ2-7, with 9 bases that match TRBD2. The CDR3 has 15 residues. The ends lost 5 bases at V and 3 bases at J; junction bases unmatched: 8. CDR3 sequence: CASSPLGREGYEQYF. The CDR3 nucleotides read TGTGCCAGCAGTCCCCTGGGGCGGGAGGGCTACGAGCAGTACTTC.

This chain links TRBV2 with TRBJ1-1; perhaps TRBD1 as D (5 bases). The CDR3 extends over 13 amino acids. The V end lost 6 bases, the J end lost 5 bases, and 13 bases lay between the germline ends. CDR1 and CDR2 from the germline V gene are SNHLY and FYNNEI. The CDR3 DNA reads as TGTGCCAGCAGAGAGACAGACGGAACTGAAGCTTTCTTT. It codes for CASRETDGTEAFF.

For this clonotype: A clone one base away is much larger, so this may be a read error. CDR3 in DNA: TGTGCCAGCAGGATGGACAGGATGGGGATAAACATTCAGTGCTTC. Its protein product is CASRMDRMGINIQCF. The J gene is TRBJ2-4, the V gene TRBV27; 7 bases are a match to TRBD1. The CDR3 has 15 amino acids. Germline values: CDR1 MNHEY, CDR2 SMNVEV (reference sequence).

This chain uses TRBV5-5 with TRBJ2-7; D uncertain. This CDR3 has 15 residues. CDR1 and CDR2 (germline): SGHKS, YYEKEE (reference sequence). The V end lost 3 bases, the J end lost 0 bases, and 13 bases lay between the germline ends. The CDR3 nucleotides read TGTGCCAGCAGCTCTTCACGGGTGATCTCCTACGAGCAGTACTTC. Protein: CASSSSRVISYEQYF.

This clonotype appeared many times. The V gene is TRBV20-1, the J gene TRBJ1-1; D unresolved. The CDR3 extends over 10 amino acids. Trimming removed 6 bases from V and 7 bases from J, with 9 bases in between. Per germline, CDR1 DFQATT and CDR2 SNEGSKA (reference sequence). CDR3 amino acids: CSAQRSEAFF. CDR3 nucleotide sequence: TGCAGTGCCCAGCGGAGTGAAGCTTTCTTT.

Concerning this clonotype: Just one base apart from a much larger clone, this may be a read error. The chain couples TRBV9 to TRBJ2-7; 11 bases match TRBD1. The CDR3 runs to 14 residues. Trimming took 3 bases from V and 3 from J; bases not matched to a gene: 2. CDR1 is SGDLS and CDR2 is YYNGEE in the germline V gene. The CDR3 region has the DNA TGTGCCAGCAGCGCGGGACAGGGGGTCTACGAGCAGTACTTC. It specifies CASSAGQGVYEQYF.

This clonotype showed up just a few times. The chain couples TRBV7-3 to TRBJ1-5, with unresolved D. The length of the CDR3 is 15 residues. Trimming shortened V by 2 bases and J by 9 bases, and 17 bases separated the two germline ends. Per the germline V gene, CDR1 is SGHTA and CDR2 is FQGTGA. Here the CDR3 DNA reads TGTGCCAGCAGCTTAGGTAGGAGCCCGTCTGGGCCCCAGCATTTT. This gives the protein CASSLGRSPSGPQHF.

The chain combines TRBV14 with TRBJ2-1; D uncertain. Germline loops: CDR1 SGHDN, CDR2 FVKESK. Trimming cost V 0 bases and J 0 bases, with 12 bases left between them. CDR3 length equals 17 residues. CDR3 sequence reads: CASSQDVVSHSYNEQFF. The CDR3 DNA is TGTGCCAGCAGCCAAGATGTCGTCTCCCACTCCTACAATGAGCAGTTCTTC.

This sequence joins TRBV27 and TRBJ2-7; 9 nucleotides line up with TRBD2. This CDR3 region has 15 residues. Germline trimming cut 4 bases from V and 3 bases from J; bases unmatched to any gene: 7. Germline values: CDR1 MNHEY, CDR2 SMNVEV (reference sequence). CDR3 in amino acids: CASSSPSGRIYEQYF. As DNA, the CDR3 is TGTGCCAGCAGTTCCCCCAGCGGGAGGATCTACGAGCAGTACTTC.

V gene TRBV10-3 combines with J gene TRBJ2-6, with D perhaps TRBD1 (6 bases). The germline V and J ends were trimmed by 1 base and 0 bases, with 19 bases remaining between them. The V gene's germline CDR1 is ENHRY and CDR2 SYGVKD. The CDR3 runs 20 residues. Here the CDR3 reads CAISEFNLDSQYSGANVLTF. The CDR3 DNA sequence: TGTGCCATCAGTGAGTTCAATTTGGACAGTCAATACTCTGGGGCCAACGTCCTGACTTTC.

The chain is built from TRBV30 and TRBJ2-4; 7 bases are a match to TRBD1. The ends lost 5 bases at V and 4 bases at J; junction bases unmatched: 8. The CDR3 sequence is 14 residues long. CDR1 is GTSNPN, CDR2 SVGIG, per germline (reference sequence). The CDR3 region has the DNA TGTGCCTGGTTCGACAGGGCACAAAAAAACATTCAGTACTTC. It specifies CAWFDRAQKNIQYF.

This clonotype has only a few counts. V gene TRBV7-2 combines with J gene TRBJ1-1; a weak D match, TRBD1 (5 bases). The length of the CDR3 is 16 residues. The germline CDR1 and CDR2 sequences are SGHTA and FQGNSA. V was cut by 7 bases and J by 0 bases, with 18 bases left in between. The CDR3 protein is CASNFRAGRVNTEAFF. The DNA of the CDR3 is TGTGCCAGCAACTTTAGGGCAGGGCGGGTGAACACTGAAGCTTTCTTT.

The gene calls are TRBV7-9 and TRBJ1-1, with unresolved D. Trimming removed 5 bases from V and 3 bases from J, with 4 bases in between. The CDR3 consists of 11 residues. Germline CDR1 is SEHNR and CDR2 is FQNEAQ (reference sequence). The CDR3 loop is CASSTHTEAFF. In DNA form, the CDR3 reads TGTGCCAGCAGCACTCACACTGAAGCTTTCTTT.

The chain couples TRBV2 to TRBJ2-3; the match to TRBD1 covers 8 bases. J lost 2 bases, V lost 8 bases, and 9 bases had no gene match. Per germline, CDR1 SNHLY and CDR2 FYNNEI. The CDR3 loop spans 15 amino acids. The CDR3 DNA reads as TGTGCCAGCGAGTCGACAGGGGTGGTCACAGATACGCAGTATTTT. This gives the protein CASESTGVVTDTQYF.

This clonotype has just a few counts. The chain links TRBV19 to TRBJ1-5; unclear D gene. CDR1 is LNHDA and CDR2 is SQIVND in the germline V gene (reference sequence). V was pared by 3 bases and J by 3 bases, with 12 bases between. This CDR3 has 15 residues. The CDR3 spells CASSIANTNNQPQHF. The CDR3 nucleotides are TGTGCCAGTAGTATCGCAAACACCAACAATCAGCCCCAGCATTTT.

This rearrangement joins TRBV10-3 to TRBJ2-6; possibly TRBD1 for D (5 bases). The CDR3 extends over 16 amino acids. Germline V gives CDR1 ENHRY, CDR2 SYGVKD. Deletions cut 8 bases from V and 0 bases from J, with 14 bases between. CDR3 nucleotide sequence: TGTGCCATCGGGGCAACGGGCCGCTCTGGGGCCAACGTCCTGACTTTC. It codes for CAIGATGRSGANVLTF.

This clonotype showed up many times. V and J are TRBV7-3 and TRBJ2-5; D is possibly TRBD1 (6 bases). The V and J ends lost 6 bases and 0 bases respectively, with 14 bases between them. Germline values: CDR1 SGHTA, CDR2 FQGTGA. This CDR3 is built from 15 residues. The CDR3 reads CASRPLQGNQETQYF. As DNA, the CDR3 is TGTGCCAGCAGACCCTTACAGGGAAACCAAGAGACCCAGTACTTC.

At least ten counts were recorded for this clonotype. V gene TRBV27 combines with J gene TRBJ2-2; TRBD2 might be the D (6 bases). CDR1 MNHEY and CDR2 SMNVEV come from the germline V gene (reference sequence). CDR3 size: 14 residues. Trimming stripped 8 bases from V and 6 bases from J, with 16 bases between. CDR3 in DNA: TGTGCCAGCCGCCCTTGGGGGGAACCCGGGGAGCTGTTTTTT. Translation: CASRPWGEPGELFF.

This clonotype has only a few counts. The J gene is TRBJ2-7, the V gene TRBV6-1; D unclear. The length of the CDR3 is 12 residues. Germline assignment: CDR1 MNHNS and CDR2 SASEGT. The V gene lost 6 bases and the J gene lost 1 base, with 7 bases spanning the gap. The CDR3 bases are TGTGCCAGCAGCCGATTTTCCTACGAGCAGTACTTC. It encodes CASSRFSYEQYF.

This clonotype was recorded a few times. The chain uses TRBV20-1 and TRBJ2-5, with D perhaps TRBD1 or TRBD2 (6 bases each). The length of the CDR3 is 12 residues. Trimming removed 4 bases at V and 3 bases at J, with 9 bases between. Germline V gene lookup returns CDR1 DFQATT and CDR2 SNEGSKA (reference sequence). CDR3 sequence: CSAMGGEETQYF. The CDR3, as DNA: TGCAGTGCTATGGGGGGCGAAGAGACCCAGTACTTC.

This clonotype occurred a few times. The rearrangement joins TRBV7-2 to TRBJ2-1; D not certain. Trimming cost V 3 bases and J 0 bases, with 15 bases left between them. The germline V gene encodes CDR1 SGHTA and CDR2 FQGNSA. This CDR3 has 17 amino acids. The DNA of the CDR3 is TGTGCCAGCAGCTTTGCCGGCCTCCTAAGCTCCTACAATGAGCAGTTCTTC. Its translation: CASSFAGLLSSYNEQFF.